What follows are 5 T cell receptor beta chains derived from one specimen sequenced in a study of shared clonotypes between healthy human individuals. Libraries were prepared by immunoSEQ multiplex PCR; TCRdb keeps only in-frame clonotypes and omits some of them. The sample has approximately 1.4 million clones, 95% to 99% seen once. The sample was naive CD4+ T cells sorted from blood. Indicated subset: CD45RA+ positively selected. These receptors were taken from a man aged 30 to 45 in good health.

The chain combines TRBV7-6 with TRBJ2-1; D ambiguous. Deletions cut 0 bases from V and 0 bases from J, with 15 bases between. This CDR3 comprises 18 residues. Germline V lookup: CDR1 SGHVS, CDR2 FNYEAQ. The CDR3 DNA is TGTGCCAGCAGCTTAGCGCTTAGGGAATTGAGCTCCTACAATGAGCAGTTCTTC. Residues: CASSLALRELSSYNEQFF.

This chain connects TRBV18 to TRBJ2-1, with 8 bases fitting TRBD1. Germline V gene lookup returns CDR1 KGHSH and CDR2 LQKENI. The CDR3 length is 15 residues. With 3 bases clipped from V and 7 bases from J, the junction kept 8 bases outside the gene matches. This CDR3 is CASSPGDRLSNEQFF. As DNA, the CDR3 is TGTGCCAGCTCACCGGGGGACAGGCTGAGTAATGAGCAGTTCTTC.

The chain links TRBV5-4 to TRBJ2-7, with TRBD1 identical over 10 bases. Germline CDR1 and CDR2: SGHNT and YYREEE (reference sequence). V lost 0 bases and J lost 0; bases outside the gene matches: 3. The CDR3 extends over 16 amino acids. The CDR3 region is CASSLGDRGPSYEQYF. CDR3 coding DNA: TGTGCCAGCAGCTTGGGGGACAGGGGTCCCTCCTACGAGCAGTACTTC.

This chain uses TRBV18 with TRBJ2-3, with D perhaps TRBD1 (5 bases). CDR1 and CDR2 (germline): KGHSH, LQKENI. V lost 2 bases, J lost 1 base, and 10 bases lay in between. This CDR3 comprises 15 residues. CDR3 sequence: CASSPKSRGTDTQYF. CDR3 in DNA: TGTGCCAGCTCACCAAAGAGCAGGGGCACAGATACGCAGTATTTT.

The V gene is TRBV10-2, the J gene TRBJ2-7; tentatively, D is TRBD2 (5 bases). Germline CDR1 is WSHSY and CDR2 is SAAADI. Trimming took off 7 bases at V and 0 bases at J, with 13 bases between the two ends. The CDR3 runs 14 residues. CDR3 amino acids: CASTMTTTSYEQYF. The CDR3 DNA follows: TGCGCCAGCACAATGACTACCACCTCCTACGAGCAGTACTTC.